A single sample gave rise to the 25 T cell receptor beta chains below, sequenced in a study of blood T cell repertoires in COVID-19. Repertoires were generated with immunoSEQ multiplex PCR, while TCRdb's copy carries only in-frame clones and drops some. The sample has about 260,000 clones, roughly 84% seen once; the top ten hold 8% to 9.5%. Sequenced sample: peripheral blood. The receptors derive from a human donor in a cohort sampled during active COVID-19.

CDR3 coding DNA: TGTGCCAGCAGTGAACAACTAGCGTCTGGGACAGATACGCAGTATTTT. Translating it yields CASSEQLASGTDTQYF. The chain joins TRBV2 to TRBJ2-3, with TRBD2 matching 7 bases. This CDR3 has 16 amino acids. Germline V gene data show CDR1 as SNHLY and CDR2 as FYNNEI. V was clipped by 2 bases and J by 3 bases; unmatched bases: 8. Supplemented by reference TRBV2 and TRBJ2-3, the full variable domain reads EPEVTQTPSHQVTQMGQEVILRCVPISNHLYFYWYRQILGQKVEFLVSFYNNEISEKSEIFDDQFSVERPDGSNFTLKIRSTKLEDSAMYFCASSEQLASGTDTQYFGPGTRLTVL.

The chain carries TRBV7-6 and TRBJ1-1, with D unresolved. The CDR3 extends over 14 amino acids. Germline lookup yields CDR1 SGHVS and CDR2 FNYEAQ. V lost 0 bases, J lost 3 bases, and 8 bases lay in between. The CDR3 is CASSLARGHTEAFF. The CDR3 nucleotides are TGTGCCAGCAGCTTAGCGCGTGGTCACACTGAAGCTTTCTTT.

This clone was seen once. The chain combines TRBV19 with TRBJ1-2; 8 nucleotides agree with TRBD1. Trimming cost V 5 bases and J 5 bases; bases outside gene matches: 10. CDR1 LNHDA and CDR2 SQIVND come from the germline V gene (reference sequence). The CDR3 consists of 15 residues. CDR3 in DNA: TGTGCCAGTAGTTACAATCGACAGGGGAGTTATGGCTACACCTTC. This encodes CASSYNRQGSYGYTF.

J is TRBJ1-5 and V is TRBV19, with TRBD1 as a possible D gene (6 bases). V shed 6 bases and J shed 6 bases, with 15 bases lying between them. CDR1 and CDR2 (germline): LNHDA, SQIVND (reference sequence). This CDR3 comprises 14 residues. CDR3 in DNA: TGTGCCAGTAGCGCACAGGGATCCGGTCAGCCCCAGCATTTT. This codes for CASSAQGSGQPQHF.

J is TRBJ1-5 and V is TRBV27; no firm D call. Deletions cut 2 bases from V and 3 bases from J, with 8 bases between. The CDR3 has 14 residues. CDR1 MNHEY and CDR2 SMNVEV come from the germline V gene (reference sequence). The CDR3 reads CASSLPGYNQPQHF. CDR3 sequence (DNA): TGTGCCAGCAGTTTACCGGGGTACAATCAGCCCCAGCATTTT.

The rearrangement links TRBV7-9 to TRBJ1-2, with D possibly TRBD1 on 5 matching bases. From germline, CDR1 is SEHNR and CDR2 FQNEAQ (reference sequence). Trimming pared 5 bases from V and 8 bases from J, leaving 18 bases between. This CDR3 spans 14 amino acids. In DNA, the CDR3 is TGTGCCAGCAGCCAGGGCGCGGAGGGAATCGGCTACACCTTC. Encoded protein: CASSQGAEGIGYTF.

The chain is built from TRBV18 and TRBJ2-3; no reliable D call. This CDR3 is 14 amino acids long. From germline, CDR1 is KGHSH and CDR2 LQKENI. V was clipped by 1 base and J by 2 bases, with 7 bases between them. In nucleotides, the CDR3 is TGTGCCAGCTCACCACTAGAATTCACAGATACGCAGTATTTT. The encoded protein is CASSPLEFTDTQYF.

The chain carries TRBV3-1 (or the pseudogene TRBV3-2) and TRBJ2-2; tentatively, D is TRBD2 (7 bases). The CDR3 contains 15 residues. CDR1 and CDR2 from the germline V gene are LGHDT and YNNKEL (reference sequence). V lost 6 bases, J lost 0 bases, and 11 bases lay in between. The CDR3 reads CASRSGDTNTGELFF. In nucleotides, the CDR3 is TGTGCCAGCAGGAGCGGGGACACGAACACCGGGGAGCTGTTTTTT.

As regards this clone: This same CDR3 is encoded by further DNA sequences in the sample. The rearrangement joins TRBV7-9 to TRBJ2-7, with D possibly matching TRBD2 (5 bases). Trimming removed 0 bases at V and 3 bases at J, with 6 bases between. From germline, CDR1 is SEHNR and CDR2 FQNEAQ (reference sequence). This CDR3 has 13 amino acids. The CDR3 DNA follows: TGTGCCAGCAGCTTAGCCCGGGACTACGAGCAGTACTTC. Translating gives CASSLARDYEQYF. Variable domain in full (rest from reference TRBV7-9 and TRBJ2-7): DTGVSQNPRHKITKRGQNVTFRCDPISEHNRLYWYRQTLGQGPEFLTYFQNEAQLEKSRLLSDRFSAERPKGSFSTLEIQRTEQGDSAMYLCASSLARDYEQYFGPGTRLTVT.

The chain uses TRBV7-9 and TRBJ2-1; 16 nucleotides align to TRBD2. This CDR3 is 16 amino acids long. V was clipped by 7 bases and J by 6 bases; unmatched bases: 6. Germline-derived CDR1 and CDR2 are SEHNR and FQNEAQ (reference sequence). The CDR3 nucleotides read TGTGCCAGCACCGGGACTAGCGGGAGGGAAATCAATGAGCAGTTCTTC. It encodes CASTGTSGREINEQFF.

The chain combines TRBV6-1 with TRBJ2-1, with TRBD2 matching over 12 bases. Germline values: CDR1 MNHNS, CDR2 SASEGT. The CDR3 consists of 15 residues. The V and J ends lost 2 bases and 10 bases, in that order; junction bases with no gene match: 6. For the CDR3, the DNA is TGTGCCAGCAGTGAACTAGCGGGAGGGCCGCGAGAGCAGTTCTTC. Protein product: CASSELAGGPREQFF.

V and J are TRBV5-1 and TRBJ2-2; TRBD2 matches at 13 bases. Unmatched junction bases numbered 3, after V lost 3 bases and J lost 7 bases. This CDR3 spans 15 amino acids. The V gene's germline CDR1 is SGHRS and CDR2 YFSETQ. The CDR3 DNA reads TGCGCCAGCAGCTCGACTAGCGGGGGGAACGGGGAGCTGTTTTTT. Translation: CASSSTSGGNGELFF. Based on the CDR3 plus reference TRBV5-1 and TRBJ2-2, the full variable domain is KAGVTQTPRYLIKTRGQQVTLSCSPISGHRSVSWYQQTPGQGLQFLFEYFSETQRNKGNFPGRFSGRQFSNSRSEMNVSTLELGDSALYLCASSSTSGGNGELFFGEGSRLTVL.

This clone was seen just once. V gene TRBV18 combines with J gene TRBJ2-7; 13 bases agree with TRBD2. Trimming cost V 5 bases and J 5 bases; bases outside gene matches: 9. Per the germline V gene, CDR1 is KGHSH and CDR2 is LQKENI. The CDR3 is 16 residues long. The CDR3 nucleotides are TGTGCCAGCTCATCGGGGACTAGCGGGACCTTTAACGAGCAGTACTTC. Protein sequence: CASSSGTSGTFNEQYF.

This chain connects TRBV4-1 to TRBJ1-2; no firm D call. V lost 4 bases to trimming and J lost 4 bases, with 25 bases between them. This CDR3 comprises 18 residues. CDR1 and CDR2 from the germline V gene are MGHRA and YSYEKL. CDR3 sequence (DNA): TGCGCCAGCAGCCCATCAAATTTCCTCAGCGTTTATTCCTATGGCTACACCTTC. It specifies CASSPSNFLSVYSYGYTF.

The chain links TRBV6-5 to TRBJ1-2; 8 nucleotides align to TRBD1. The CDR3 has 12 amino acids. CDR1 MNHEY and CDR2 SVGAGI come from the germline V gene. Losses at the gene ends were 8 bases for V and 6 bases for J; bases not matched to a gene: 5. In DNA form, the CDR3 reads TGTGCCAGCCTGACAGGGGTCAATGGCTACACCTTC. Its translation: CASLTGVNGYTF.

This clone was seen a single time. V and J are TRBV24-1 and TRBJ2-1, with 8 bases that match TRBD2. The CDR3 loop spans 12 amino acids. J was trimmed by 8 bases and V by 7 bases; bases with no gene match: 3. Germline CDR1 KGHDR, CDR2 SFDVKD. In DNA, the CDR3 is TGTGCCACCAGACTAGCGGACTATGAGCAGTTCTTC. This translates into CATRLADYEQFF.

This chain uses TRBV9 with TRBJ2-1; possible D gene TRBD1, 5 bases. Germline CDR1 SGDLS, CDR2 YYNGEE. V was shortened by 0 bases and J by 3 bases, with 7 bases between the two germline ends. The CDR3 consists of 14 residues. CDR3 region: CASSVVTGYNEQFF. CDR3 nucleotides: TGTGCCAGCAGCGTAGTAACAGGCTACAATGAGCAGTTCTTC.

The chain combines TRBV5-6 with TRBJ1-4; tentatively, D is TRBD1 (6 bases). Germline CDR1 is SGHDT and CDR2 is YYEEEE. The CDR3 loop spans 18 amino acids. V was pared by 0 bases and J by 2 bases, with 17 bases between. DNA of the CDR3: TGTGCCAGCAGCTTGGCTAAAAGTTATCAGGGGACTAATGAAAAACTGTTTTTT. The encoded protein is CASSLAKSYQGTNEKLFF.

V usage is TRBV7-2 and J usage is TRBJ2-3; TRBD2 aligns across 16 bases. CDR3 length equals 18 residues. The V segment lost 1 base and the J segment 4 bases; nucleotides outside the gene matches: 5. Germline CDR1 and CDR2: SGHTA and FQGNSA. The CDR3 reads CASSLGAGLAGGPDTQYF. The CDR3, as DNA: TGTGCCAGCAGCTTAGGGGCGGGACTAGCGGGGGGGCCAGATACGCAGTATTTT.

The chain combines TRBV10-2 with TRBJ1-5, with D maybe TRBD1 (5 bases). The CDR3 loop spans 14 amino acids. Per germline, CDR1 WSHSY and CDR2 SAAADI. The V gene lost 7 bases and the J gene lost 1 base, with 11 bases spanning the gap. CDR3 amino acids: CASTRGGSNQPQHF. CDR3 in DNA: TGCGCCAGCACCCGTGGGGGGAGCAATCAGCCCCAGCATTTT.

This chain uses TRBV7-3 with TRBJ2-3, with 13 bases lining up with TRBD2. Germline CDR1 is SGHTA and CDR2 is FQGTGA. The CDR3 is 17 residues long. Trimming removed 4 bases from V and 2 bases from J; junction bases left unmatched: 6. The CDR3 is CASSSGLAGDDTDTQYF. CDR3 nucleotides: TGTGCCAGCAGCTCCGGACTAGCGGGAGATGACACAGATACGCAGTATTTT.

This chain joins TRBV5-1 and TRBJ1-4; 8 bases match TRBD1. This CDR3 contains 16 residues. The V and J ends lost 4 bases and 4 bases, in that order; junction bases with no gene match: 9. CDR1 SGHRS and CDR2 YFSETQ come from the germline V gene. As DNA, the CDR3 is TGCGCCAGCAGCCTGGGGGTACAGGGGGGTAATGAAAAACTGTTTTTT. It translates to CASSLGVQGGNEKLFF. Using reference TRBV5-1 and TRBJ1-4 for the parts outside the CDR3, the full variable domain is KAGVTQTPRYLIKTRGQQVTLSCSPISGHRSVSWYQQTPGQGLQFLFEYFSETQRNKGNFPGRFSGRQFSNSRSEMNVSTLELGDSALYLCASSLGVQGGNEKLFFGSGTQLSVL.

The genes are TRBV7-3 and TRBJ2-1; possibly TRBD2 for D (6 bases). CDR3 length equals 17 residues. Germline CDR1 reads SGHTA; CDR2 reads FQGTGA. Trimming cost V 1 base and J 2 bases, with 15 bases left between them. This chain's CDR3 is CASSLMGTARTYNEQFF. CDR3 nucleotides: TGTGCCAGCAGCTTAATGGGGACTGCCCGAACCTACAATGAGCAGTTCTTC.

V usage is TRBV5-1 and J usage is TRBJ2-2; TRBD2 is a possible D gene (7 bases). The CDR3 loop spans 16 amino acids. Trimming removed 5 bases from V and 0 bases from J, with 14 bases in between. Germline assignment: CDR1 SGHRS and CDR2 YFSETQ. Here the CDR3 reads CASRMGGTTNTGELFF. CDR3 in DNA: TGCGCCAGCAGGATGGGGGGGACAACGAACACCGGGGAGCTGTTTTTT.

The J gene is TRBJ2-2, the V gene TRBV14, with D maybe TRBD2 (6 bases). Germline CDR1 is SGHDN and CDR2 is FVKESK. Trimming took off 1 base at V and 1 base at J, with 13 bases between the two ends. This CDR3 spans 17 amino acids. The CDR3 DNA follows: TGTGCCAGCAGCCAAGTTTTCGGGGGAGAGAACACCGGGGAGCTGTTTTTT. Protein product: CASSQVFGGENTGELFF.